This entry lists 28 T cell receptor beta chains sequenced from one sample in a study of PD-1 blockade in classical Hodgkin lymphoma. Time point described: cycle 4 day 1 (C4D1), after 5 to 7 weeks of nivolumab. Every patient was affected by relapse after autologous stem cell transplantation, while exposure to brentuximab vedotin was not uniform. Measured with immunoSEQ multiplex PCR; TCRdb has only the in-frame clones, and not every one. The sample has approximately 27,000 clones; approximately 80% are singletons. Sequencing used peripheral blood mononuclear cells (PBMCs), obtained before the fourth cycle of nivolumab. The receptors shown here come from a human donor with classical Hodgkin lymphoma.

This chain joins TRBV2 and TRBJ2-2; 8 bases line up with TRBD1. Trimming cost V 5 bases and J 6 bases; bases outside gene matches: 14. The CDR3 totals 17 residues. Germline V gives CDR1 SNHLY, CDR2 FYNNEI. CDR3 in amino acids: CASSKSGQQGASGELFF. The CDR3 coding sequence is TGTGCCAGCAGTAAAAGTGGTCAGCAGGGGGCTTCCGGGGAGCTGTTTTTT.

By sample fraction, this clone is medium-sized (0.01 to 0.1%). The rearrangement links TRBV7-7 to TRBJ1-4; D not resolved. CDR1 is SSHAT and CDR2 is FNYEAQ in the germline V gene (reference sequence). Trimming pared 5 bases from V and 8 bases from J, leaving 12 bases between. The length of the CDR3 is 13 residues. The CDR3 coding sequence is TGTGCCAGCAGCCGGACTTGGACCGAAAAACTGTTTTTT. It translates to CASSRTWTEKLFF.

The chain has TRBV7-6 and TRBJ1-4; the D is unclear. Germline V gives CDR1 SGHVS, CDR2 FNYEAQ. Trimming removed 3 bases at V and 8 bases at J, with 7 bases between. The CDR3 spans 12 residues. CDR3 protein: CASSFLREKLFF. The CDR3 nucleotides are TGTGCCAGCAGCTTTTTGAGGGAAAAACTGTTTTTT.

This chain uses TRBV11-1 with TRBJ1-2, with 9 bases aligning to TRBD1. Germline CDR1 and CDR2: SGHAT and FQDESV (reference sequence). The CDR3 spans 13 residues. The trim removed 6 bases at V and 6 bases at J, leaving 5 bases unmatched. Here the CDR3 DNA reads TGTGCCAGCAGTCCGGGACAGGGCGATGGCTACACCTTC. This translates into CASSPGQGDGYTF.

Only a few counts were recorded for this clone. This chain joins TRBV6-6 and TRBJ2-1; D may correspond to TRBD1 or TRBD2 (5 bases each). The germline gives CDR1 MNHNY, CDR2 SVGAGI (reference sequence). The CDR3 contains 15 residues. V was cut by 6 bases and J by 8 bases, with 20 bases left in between. CDR3 bases: TGTGCCAGCAGCGCTCCGGGACGGGGTGTCGATGAGCAGTTCTTC. Protein sequence: CASSAPGRGVDEQFF.

This clone was recorded once. The CDR3 DNA is TGTGCCAGCAGCTTACAACCCCTTGGGGGCTACACCTTC. As protein: CASSLQPLGGYTF. The chain is built from TRBV13 and TRBJ1-2; no clear D. V was trimmed by 2 bases and J by 8 bases, leaving 12 bases between them. The V gene's germline CDR1 is PRHDT and CDR2 FYEKMQ (reference sequence). There are 13 residues in the CDR3.

The V call is TRBV6-6, the J call TRBJ1-6, with D hard to call. The V end was cut by 7 bases, the J end by 0 bases, with 13 bases between. The CDR3 covers 16 residues. Germline V gives CDR1 MNHNY, CDR2 SVGAGI (reference sequence). The CDR3 sequence is CASKNDGFSYNSPLHF. In DNA, the CDR3 is TGTGCCAGCAAAAACGACGGTTTCTCCTATAATTCACCCCTCCACTTT.

The J gene is TRBJ1-6, the V gene TRBV2; D is ambiguous. Germline CDR1 and CDR2: SNHLY and FYNNEI. The V and J ends lost 3 bases and 5 bases respectively, with 26 bases between them. This CDR3 contains 20 residues. The CDR3, as DNA: TGTGCCAGCAGTGATGGGGTTTGGGCTTTGGGAGCAGAGGATAATTCACCCCTCCACTTT. Translated, it gives CASSDGVWALGAEDNSPLHF.

The chain couples TRBV2 to TRBJ2-7, with TRBD2 matching over 13 bases. Looked up from germline, CDR1 is SNHLY and CDR2 is FYNNEI. Trimming at V came to 5 bases and at J to 3 bases, leaving 10 bases not matched to a gene. CDR3 length: 17 residues. The CDR3 loop reads CASSLYRTSGGDYEQYF. In DNA, the CDR3 is TGTGCCAGCAGTTTATACCGGACTAGCGGGGGAGACTACGAGCAGTACTTC.

The genes are TRBV7-3 and TRBJ2-5, with D possibly matching TRBD2 (6 bases). The CDR3 is 15 amino acids. V lost 0 bases, J lost 5 bases, and 13 bases lay in between. The germline gives CDR1 SGHTA, CDR2 FQGTGA. Here the CDR3 DNA reads TGTGCCAGCAGCTTAACCGGGAGAGGGGAGGAGACCCAGTACTTC. This translates into CASSLTGRGEETQYF.

V usage is TRBV7-2 and J usage is TRBJ1-4; weak D call: TRBD1 (5 bases). V was pared by 5 bases and J by 8 bases, with 21 bases between. Germline loops: CDR1 SGHTA, CDR2 FQGNSA. CDR3 length: 16 residues. The CDR3 region is CASSPISQARAEKLFF. The CDR3 region has the DNA TGTGCCAGCAGCCCAATCTCACAGGCAAGGGCAGAAAAACTGTTTTTT. Looking up the rest from reference TRBV7-2 and TRBJ1-4 gives the full variable domain: GAGVSQSPSNKVTEKGKDVELRCDPISGHTALYWYRQSLGQGLEFLIYFQGNSAPDKSGLPSDRFSAERTGGSVSTLTIQRTQQEDSAVYLCASSPISQARAEKLFFGSGTQLSVL.

This chain links TRBV19 with TRBJ1-1; D gene unclear. The CDR3 spans 13 residues. In germline, CDR1 is LNHDA, CDR2 SQIVND (reference sequence). V lost 3 bases and J lost 6, with 11 bases in between. CDR3 protein: CASSMVAVAEAFF. The CDR3, as DNA: TGTGCCAGTAGTATGGTAGCGGTCGCTGAAGCTTTCTTT.

This sequence joins TRBV10-3 and TRBJ2-3; 8 nucleotides match TRBD1. Germline CDR1 ENHRY, CDR2 SYGVKD. The J segment lost 2 bases and the V segment lost 10 bases, leaving 11 bases of the junction unmatched. The CDR3 is 15 amino acids. This CDR3 reads CATRTGKVHTDTQYF. CDR3 in DNA: TGTGCCACCCGGACAGGGAAAGTCCACACAGATACGCAGTATTTT.

The gene calls are TRBV5-6 and TRBJ2-7; weak D call: TRBD2 (5 bases). Per germline, CDR1 SGHDT and CDR2 YYEEEE. There are 13 residues in the CDR3. The V end lost 2 bases, the J end lost 0 bases, and 6 bases lay between the germline ends. The DNA of the CDR3 is TGTGCCAGCAGCTTCGGGGACTCCTACGAGCAGTACTTC. Residues: CASSFGDSYEQYF.

The chain uses TRBV5-4 and TRBJ1-6, with 11 bases lining up with TRBD1. V trimming: 0 bases; J trimming: 4 bases; junction bases outside the gene matches: 12. Germline lookup yields CDR1 SGHNT and CDR2 YYREEE (reference sequence). The CDR3 consists of 20 residues. CDR3: CASSLGGGQGVYGYNSPLHF. The CDR3 nucleotides are TGTGCCAGCAGCTTGGGTGGGGGACAGGGGGTTTACGGTTATAATTCACCCCTCCACTTT.

This chain joins TRBV7-2 and TRBJ2-1, with D hard to call. CDR3 length: 13 amino acids. Trimming stripped 1 base from V and 8 bases from J, with 9 bases between. The germline V gene has CDR1 SGHTA and CDR2 FQGNSA. CDR3 coding DNA: TGTGCCAGCAGCTTAGACCAGTTAGATGAGCAGTTCTTC. Protein sequence: CASSLDQLDEQFF.

The chain combines TRBV7-2 with TRBJ1-4; TRBD1 might be the D (6 bases). This CDR3 contains 15 residues. Deletions cut 4 bases from V and 5 bases from J, with 14 bases between. Germline V gene data show CDR1 as SGHTA and CDR2 as FQGNSA. The CDR3 DNA sequence: TGTGCCAGCAGCTCACAGACAGGCCCAAATGAAAAACTGTTTTTT. Protein: CASSSQTGPNEKLFF.

This CDR3 is CASSPPHRGLIDTQYF. The CDR3 bases are TGTGCCAGCTCACCACCGCACAGGGGGCTAATAGATACGCAGTATTTT. The chain is built from TRBV18 and TRBJ2-3; 9 bases are a match to TRBD1. The trim removed 0 bases at V and 5 bases at J, leaving 6 bases unmatched. The CDR3 contains 16 residues. Germline lookup yields CDR1 KGHSH and CDR2 LQKENI. The full variable domain, its missing parts supplied by reference TRBV18 and TRBJ2-3, is NAGVMQNPRHLVRRRGQEARLRCSPMKGHSHVYWYRQLPEEGLKFMVYLQKENIIDESGMPKERFSAEFPKEGPSILRIQQVVRGDSAAYFCASSPPHRGLIDTQYFGPGTRLTVL.

This chain uses TRBV28 with TRBJ2-2; D gene unclear. CDR3 length: 17 amino acids. CDR1 and CDR2 from the germline V gene are MDHEN and SYDVKM. V shed 5 bases and J shed 3 bases, with 19 bases lying between them. DNA for the CDR3: TGTGCCAGCAGTACCCATGTGAAGGGTAGGGACACCGGGGAGCTGTTTTTT. Its protein is CASSTHVKGRDTGELFF. Looking up the rest from reference TRBV28 and TRBJ2-2 gives the full variable domain: DVKVTQSSRYLVKRTGEKVFLECVQDMDHENMFWYRQDPGLGLRLIYFSYDVKMKEKGDIPEGYSVSREKKERFSLILESASTNQTSMYLCASSTHVKGRDTGELFFGEGSRLTVL.

The CDR3 sequence: CASTAGVSGEKLFF. CDR3 DNA: TGTGCCAGCACGGCAGGGGTAAGCGGTGAAAAACTGTTTTTT. V gene TRBV18 combines with J gene TRBJ1-4; possibly TRBD1 for D (6 bases). V dropped 8 bases and J dropped 7 bases, with 17 bases sitting between them. The V gene's germline CDR1 is KGHSH and CDR2 LQKENI. The CDR3 is 14 residues long.

The genes are TRBV5-8 and TRBJ2-3, with TRBD1 as a possible D gene (6 bases). V lost 4 bases to trimming and J lost 3 bases, with 12 bases between them. Germline assignment: CDR1 SGHTS and CDR2 YDEGEE. This CDR3 is 14 amino acids long. This chain's CDR3 is CASSIGQTTDTQYF. CDR3 coding DNA: TGTGCCAGCAGCATTGGACAGACGACAGATACGCAGTATTTT.

This rearrangement joins TRBV5-1 to TRBJ1-5; D is uncertain. CDR1 and CDR2 (germline): SGHRS, YFSETQ. The CDR3 is made up of 15 amino acids. The germline V and J ends were trimmed by 4 bases and 5 bases, with 16 bases remaining between them. This CDR3 is CASSLDGGDHQPQHF. CDR3 nucleotides: TGCGCCAGCAGCCTGGACGGTGGGGATCATCAGCCCCAGCATTTT.

This clone was recorded only once. This chain connects TRBV9 to TRBJ2-5; D possibly corresponds to TRBD2 (5 bases). The CDR3 extends over 16 amino acids. Trimming cost V 2 bases and J 4 bases, with 18 bases left between them. The germline V gene has CDR1 SGDLS and CDR2 YYNGEE. In nucleotides, the CDR3 is TGTGCCAGCAGCGTGGGAGCCGCGGTCCTGGGAGAGACCCAGTACTTC. It translates to CASSVGAAVLGETQYF.

The chain carries TRBV29-1 and TRBJ1-2; weak D call: TRBD1 (5 bases). Trimming removed 3 bases from V and 4 bases from J, with 15 bases in between. CDR1 SQVTM and CDR2 ANQGSEA come from the germline V gene. The CDR3 length is 14 residues. DNA of the CDR3: TGCAGCGTTGAGTCAGGGTCCCTCGCCTATGGCTACACCTTC. Translating gives CSVESGSLAYGYTF.

This CDR3 reads CASGLALGPTYEQYF. As DNA, the CDR3 is TGTGCTAGTGGTTTGGCACTCGGGCCAACCTACGAGCAGTACTTC. The chain recombines TRBV12-5 with TRBJ2-7, with D uncertain. Per the germline V gene, CDR1 is LGHNT and CDR2 is FRNRAP. This CDR3 has 15 amino acids. Trimming shortened V by 1 base and J by 2 bases, and 12 bases separated the two germline ends.

The V gene is TRBV5-1, the J gene TRBJ2-5, with D perhaps matching TRBD2 (5 bases). The V gene's germline CDR1 is SGHRS and CDR2 YFSETQ. V shed 2 bases and J shed 0 bases, with 14 bases lying between them. The CDR3 is 16 amino acids. In DNA, the CDR3 is TGCGCCAGCAGCTTAATTCCAGCGAGGGACCAAGAGACCCAGTACTTC. Protein product: CASSLIPARDQETQYF.

This clone was found once. One junction end disagrees with the germline gene, perhaps due to a read error. The chain uses TRBV5-4 and TRBJ2-2; 8 bases line up with TRBD1. This CDR3 has 16 amino acids. Germline values: CDR1 SGHNT, CDR2 YYREEE (reference sequence). The CDR3 DNA is TGTGCCAGCAGCTTGGGGACAGGGTTAGAACACCGGGGAGCTGTTTTT. Its protein is CASSLGTGLEHRGAVF.

The chain links TRBV11-2 to TRBJ2-3; D may correspond to TRBD1 or TRBD2 (5 bases each). CDR3 length: 15 amino acids. V shed 3 bases and J shed 1 base, with 11 bases lying between them. Germline V gives CDR1 SGHAT, CDR2 FQNNGV. Written as DNA, the CDR3 is TGTGCCAGCAGCTTCACTGGGACCCGCACAGATACGCAGTATTTT. It translates to CASSFTGTRTDTQYF.